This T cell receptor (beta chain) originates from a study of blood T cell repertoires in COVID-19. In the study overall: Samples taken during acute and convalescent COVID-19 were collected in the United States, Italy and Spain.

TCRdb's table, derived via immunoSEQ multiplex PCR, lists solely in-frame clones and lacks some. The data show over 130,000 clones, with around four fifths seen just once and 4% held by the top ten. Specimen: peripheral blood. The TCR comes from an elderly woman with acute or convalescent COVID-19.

CDR3 in DNA: TGTGCCAGCAGCGAAGACCCAGGTTACGAGCAGTACTTC. This encodes CASSEDPGYEQYF. The chain links TRBV21-1 to TRBJ2-7; the table's TRBD1 call for D was not verified on the DNA. TRBV21-1 is assigned pseudogene status. This CDR3 comprises 13 residues.